A selection of T cell receptor beta chains follows, all from one sample in a study of blood T cell dynamics during melanoma immunotherapy. Clones were read by immunoSEQ multiplex PCR, and TCRdb kept only the in-frame ones, dropping some. The table shows approximately 9,500 clones, with about nine tenths occurring only once. The source material was blood, sampled from a patient treated with checkpoint blockade. The receptors stem from a human donor with melanoma. CDR3s include the opening cysteine and the closing phenylalanine or tryptophan. Each record gives: D gene, V gene, clone size, J gene, CDR3 DNA, CDR3 protein. D genes are given only for firm matches. Rows may omit the clone size; those that give it use once, few, many or a size class.

D gene: TRBD1; V gene: TRBV6-1; clone size: -; J gene: TRBJ2-7; CDR3 DNA: TGTGCCAGCAGTAAACAGGGGCCCTACGAGCAGTACTTC; CDR3 protein: CASSKQGPYEQYF
D gene: TRBD1; V gene: TRBV5-6; clone size: few; J gene: TRBJ1-6; CDR3 DNA: TGTGCCAGCAGCTCCCGACAGGGAGGGAATAATTCACCCCTCCACTTT; CDR3 protein: CASSSRQGGNNSPLHF
D gene: -; V gene: TRBV27; clone size: -; J gene: TRBJ2-7; CDR3 DNA: TGTGCCAACTCCGGGACCGCTTTACCCCAATACGAGCAGTACTTC; CDR3 protein: CANSGTALPQYEQYF
D gene: -; V gene: TRBV4-1; clone size: -; J gene: TRBJ2-5; CDR3 DNA: TGCGCCAGCAGCCAAGATAAATCGGCAGCTCCCTGGTACTTC; CDR3 protein: CASSQDKSAAPWYF
D gene: TRBD2; V gene: TRBV7-2; clone size: -; J gene: TRBJ2-7; CDR3 DNA: TGTGCCAGCAGCTTCGGGGGGTCTAGCTCCTACGAGCAGTACTTC; CDR3 protein: CASSFGGSSSYEQYF
D gene: -; V gene: TRBV29-1; clone size: few; J gene: TRBJ1-2; CDR3 DNA: TGCAGCGCCGACGGGGGCATCGTGGGAGGCTACACCTTC; CDR3 protein: CSADGGIVGGYTF
D gene: -; V gene: TRBV4-1; clone size: -; J gene: TRBJ2-3; CDR3 DNA: TGCGCCAGCAGCCAGCGGGGCATGGGGACAGATACGCAGTATTTT; CDR3 protein: CASSQRGMGTDTQYF
D gene: -; V gene: TRBV14; clone size: -; J gene: TRBJ1-2; CDR3 DNA: TGTGCCAGCAGCCAAGATCTAGGGTCAGTCTATGGCTACACCTTC; CDR3 protein: CASSQDLGSVYGYTF
D gene: -; V gene: TRBV13; clone size: once; J gene: TRBJ2-3; CDR3 DNA: TGTGCCAGCAGCTCACCCCATGGAGGCACAGATACGCAGTATTTT; CDR3 protein: CASSSPHGGTDTQYF
D gene: TRBD2; V gene: TRBV5-4; clone size: -; J gene: TRBJ2-4; CDR3 DNA: TGTGCCAGCAGCACCGGGACTAGCGGGAACATTCAGTACTTC; CDR3 protein: CASSTGTSGNIQYF
D gene: -; V gene: TRBV5-1; clone size: -; J gene: TRBJ2-5; CDR3 DNA: TGCGCCAGCAGCCCCCGGGTGGGAGCGGAGACCCAGTACTTC; CDR3 protein: CASSPRVGAETQYF
D gene: -; V gene: TRBV7-6; clone size: -; J gene: TRBJ2-5; CDR3 DNA: TGTGCCAGCAGCGACGACATAATCACTCAAGAGACCCAGTACTTC; CDR3 protein: CASSDDIITQETQYF
D gene: -; V gene: TRBV7-9; clone size: -; J gene: TRBJ2-5; CDR3 DNA: TGTGCCAGCAGCGCCTCATGGGGCGAAGAGACCCAGTACTTC; CDR3 protein: CASSASWGEETQYF
D gene: -; V gene: TRBV7-2; clone size: -; J gene: TRBJ2-7; CDR3 DNA: TGTGCCAGCAGCTTAGGCCCAGGGGTCTACGAGCAGTACTTC; CDR3 protein: CASSLGPGVYEQYF
D gene: -; V gene: TRBV9; clone size: -; J gene: TRBJ2-2; CDR3 DNA: TGTGCCAGCAGCGTAGCTACGGGGGGCCCTAGGGAGCTGTTTTTT; CDR3 protein: CASSVATGGPRELFF
D gene: TRBD1; V gene: TRBV9; clone size: -; J gene: TRBJ1-4; CDR3 DNA: TGTGCCAGCAGCGACGGACAGGGGGCTAGCCCTAATGAAAAACTGTTTTTT; CDR3 protein: CASSDGQGASPNEKLFF
D gene: -; V gene: TRBV9; clone size: -; J gene: TRBJ2-5; CDR3 DNA: TGTGCCAGCAGCGTAGCACTAGGGGGTCGCCCCCAAGAGACCCAGTACTTC; CDR3 protein: CASSVALGGRPQETQYF
D gene: -; V gene: TRBV19; clone size: -; J gene: TRBJ2-1; CDR3 DNA: TGTGCCAGTAGCCCCTACACGAGCTCCTACAATGAGCAGTTCTTC; CDR3 protein: CASSPYTSSYNEQFF
D gene: -; V gene: TRBV5-6; clone size: few; J gene: TRBJ1-2; CDR3 DNA: TGTGCCAGCAGCTTATTCGTCAGGACCGCGAACTATGGCTACACCTTC; CDR3 protein: CASSLFVRTANYGYTF
D gene: -; V gene: TRBV18; clone size: -; J gene: TRBJ2-3; CDR3 DNA: TGTGCCAGCTCACCACGACAGGCAGGGCTCACAGATACGCAGTATTTT; CDR3 protein: CASSPRQAGLTDTQYF
D gene: -; V gene: TRBV7-3; clone size: -; J gene: TRBJ2-5; CDR3 DNA: TGTGCCAGCAGCTTAACGCCGGGGTTGGCAGAGACCCAGTACTTC; CDR3 protein: CASSLTPGLAETQYF
D gene: -; V gene: TRBV5-1; clone size: few; J gene: TRBJ2-3; CDR3 DNA: TGCGCCAGCAGCTTGGACGAAAAAAGAATCGGCACAGATACGCAGTATTTT; CDR3 protein: CASSLDEKRIGTDTQYF
D gene: -; V gene: TRBV7-3; clone size: -; J gene: TRBJ2-1; CDR3 DNA: TGTGCCAGCAGCTTACTTGGCGGGAACTCCTACAATGAGCAGTTCTTC; CDR3 protein: CASSLLGGNSYNEQFF
D gene: TRBD1; V gene: TRBV9; clone size: -; J gene: TRBJ1-6; CDR3 DNA: TGTGCCAGCAGCGTATCGGACAGGGAGGGTTCACCCCTCCACTTT; CDR3 protein: CASSVSDREGSPLHF
D gene: -; V gene: TRBV28; clone size: -; J gene: TRBJ1-5; CDR3 DNA: TGTGCCAGCAGTCCCCTGGGGCGAGGAGGCAATCAGCCCCAGCATTTT; CDR3 protein: CASSPLGRGGNQPQHF
D gene: -; V gene: TRBV7-6; clone size: once; J gene: TRBJ1-2; CDR3 DNA: TGTGCCAGCAGCCCGGACAGTAACTATGGCTACACCTTC; CDR3 protein: CASSPDSNYGYTF
D gene: -; V gene: TRBV28; clone size: -; J gene: TRBJ1-6; CDR3 DNA: TGTGCCAGCAGTCCGCCCAACTTAAATTCACCCCTCCACTTT; CDR3 protein: CASSPPNLNSPLHF
D gene: -; V gene: TRBV18; clone size: -; J gene: TRBJ1-4; CDR3 DNA: TGTGCCAGCTCACCACCGGGGGATGAAAAACTGTTTTTT; CDR3 protein: CASSPPGDEKLFF
D gene: -; V gene: TRBV5-6; clone size: -; J gene: TRBJ2-1; CDR3 DNA: TGTGCCAGCAGCTTGGCGGTTACCTACAATGAGCAGTTCTTC; CDR3 protein: CASSLAVTYNEQFF
D gene: TRBD1; V gene: TRBV4-2; clone size: -; J gene: TRBJ1-2; CDR3 DNA: TGTGCCAGCAGCCAGGACAGGGGAACAGGTGGCTACACCTTC; CDR3 protein: CASSQDRGTGGYTF
D gene: TRBD2; V gene: TRBV27; clone size: large; J gene: TRBJ2-2; CDR3 DNA: TGTGCCAGCAGTTTAATTCCTCCGGGACTAGCGGGAGCAATGAACACCGGGGAGCTGTTTTTT; CDR3 protein: CASSLIPPGLAGAMNTGELFF
D gene: -; V gene: TRBV9; clone size: once; J gene: TRBJ1-1; CDR3 DNA: TGTGCCAGCAGCCCCCGACCAACTACTGAAGCTTTCTTT; CDR3 protein: CASSPRPTTEAFF
D gene: -; V gene: TRBV10-2; clone size: -; J gene: TRBJ2-7; CDR3 DNA: TGCGCCAGCAGTGAGGAGGCAAGCCCGTCCTACGAGCAGTACTTC; CDR3 protein: CASSEEASPSYEQYF
D gene: -; V gene: TRBV21-1; clone size: -; J gene: TRBJ1-2; CDR3 DNA: TGTGCCAGCAGCAAAGTTCCCTGGACTAAGGGCTACACCTTC; CDR3 protein: CASSKVPWTKGYTF
D gene: -; V gene: TRBV27; clone size: -; J gene: TRBJ2-1; CDR3 DNA: TGTGCCAGCAGTTTTATCGCGGGATTCTACAATGAGCAGTTCTTC; CDR3 protein: CASSFIAGFYNEQFF
D gene: -; V gene: TRBV5-6; clone size: -; J gene: TRBJ1-5; CDR3 DNA: TGTGCCAGCAGCCAGCAGGGCAATCAGCCCCAGCATTTT; CDR3 protein: CASSQQGNQPQHF
D gene: -; V gene: TRBV28; clone size: -; J gene: TRBJ1-2; CDR3 DNA: TGTGCCAGCAGCCGAAACTATGGCTACACCTTC; CDR3 protein: CASSRNYGYTF
D gene: -; V gene: TRBV12-5; clone size: -; J gene: TRBJ2-6; CDR3 DNA: TGTGCTAGTGGTCTGTTCTGTTTGCGACAAAGTCGGGCCAACGTCCTGACTTTC; CDR3 protein: CASGLFCLRQSRANVLTF
D gene: -; V gene: TRBV7-6; clone size: -; J gene: TRBJ1-1; CDR3 DNA: TGTGCCAGCAGCTTAGACCTCCACAGGGAAGAAGCTTTCTTT; CDR3 protein: CASSLDLHREEAFF
D gene: TRBD1; V gene: TRBV6-1; clone size: -; J gene: TRBJ2-7; CDR3 DNA: TGTGCCAGCAGTGAATGGGCAGGGGGCGCCTACGAGCAGTACTTC; CDR3 protein: CASSEWAGGAYEQYF
D gene: -; V gene: TRBV12-5; clone size: -; J gene: TRBJ2-2; CDR3 DNA: TGTGCTAGTGGCCCGCGGGGCCCCGGGGAGCTGTTTTTT; CDR3 protein: CASGPRGPGELFF
D gene: TRBD1; V gene: TRBV5-5; clone size: -; J gene: TRBJ1-5; CDR3 DNA: TGTGCCAGCAGCAGGACAGGGGGCGCGAGCAATCAGCCCCAGCATTTT; CDR3 protein: CASSRTGGASNQPQHF
D gene: -; V gene: TRBV14; clone size: -; J gene: TRBJ1-2; CDR3 DNA: TGTGCCAGCAGCCAAGGGGTAGCTAACTATGGCTACACCTTC; CDR3 protein: CASSQGVANYGYTF
D gene: -; V gene: TRBV5-6; clone size: -; J gene: TRBJ1-5; CDR3 DNA: TGTGCCAGCAGCTCAGTATTGAGCAATCAGCCCCAGCATTTT; CDR3 protein: CASSSVLSNQPQHF
D gene: TRBD1; V gene: TRBV7-8; clone size: few; J gene: TRBJ2-5; CDR3 DNA: TGTGCCAGCAGTTACCAGGGACAGGGAATGGAGACCCAGTACTTC; CDR3 protein: CASSYQGQGMETQYF
D gene: TRBD1; V gene: TRBV29-1; clone size: -; J gene: TRBJ1-1; CDR3 DNA: TGCAGCTCCGGGACAGGGAACACTGAAGCTTTCTTT; CDR3 protein: CSSGTGNTEAFF
D gene: -; V gene: TRBV29-1; clone size: once; J gene: TRBJ2-1; CDR3 DNA: TGCAGCGTTGATTCCGGAAGCCCATCCTTCCTTTTTCCCTACAATGAGCAGTTCTTC; CDR3 protein: CSVDSGSPSFLFPYNEQFF
D gene: TRBD2; V gene: TRBV4-1; clone size: -; J gene: TRBJ2-1; CDR3 DNA: TGCGCCAGCAGCCCGGGAAGACTAGCAGGCAATGAGCAGTTCTTC; CDR3 protein: CASSPGRLAGNEQFF
D gene: -; V gene: TRBV7-9; clone size: -; J gene: TRBJ2-1; CDR3 DNA: TGTGCCAGCAGCCTACGGCAGGGACCGCATGAGCAGTTCTTC; CDR3 protein: CASSLRQGPHEQFF
D gene: -; V gene: TRBV29-1; clone size: -; J gene: TRBJ1-2; CDR3 DNA: TGCAGCGTTGAATCGGTGAGGAGGGGCTACACCTTC; CDR3 protein: CSVESVRRGYTF
D gene: -; V gene: TRBV15; clone size: -; J gene: TRBJ2-2; CDR3 DNA: TGTGCCACCAGCAGAGGGGGGTATAGCACCGGGGAGCTGTTTTTT; CDR3 protein: CATSRGGYSTGELFF
D gene: -; V gene: TRBV11-2; clone size: -; J gene: TRBJ2-1; CDR3 DNA: TGTGCCAGCAGCTTCCTAGGGCGGAAGAGCTCCTACAATGAGCAGTTCTTC; CDR3 protein: CASSFLGRKSSYNEQFF